A single sample is the source of the 27 T cell receptor beta chains below, sequenced in a study of shared clonotypes between healthy human individuals. The assay was immunoSEQ multiplex PCR, and TCRdb's table has in-frame clones only and misses some. The profile shows roughly 480,000 clones, approximately 79% of them singletons. Sequenced material: PBMCs. The receptors here all came from a woman in her 40s in good health. Some clones in this sample may be carry-over from other donors' samples.

Worth noting for this clone: The sample has other DNA sequences that encode this CDR3 too. The rearrangement uses TRBV9 and TRBJ2-1; perhaps TRBD2 as D (6 bases). Germline V gene sequence: CDR1 SGDLS, CDR2 YYNGEE. Trimming took off 0 bases at V and 5 bases at J, with 12 bases between the two ends. The CDR3 has 15 amino acids. Written as DNA, the CDR3 is TGTGCCAGCAGCGTAGGGGGTAGCGGAGACAATGAGCAGTTCTTC. It codes for CASSVGGSGDNEQFF. Variable domain in full (rest from reference TRBV9 and TRBJ2-1): DSGVTQTPKHLITATGQRVTLRCSPRSGDLSVYWYQQSLDQGLQFLIQYYNGEERAKGNILERFSAQQFPDLHSELNLSSLELGDSALYFCASSVGGSGDNEQFFGPGTRLTVL.

The rearrangement links TRBV15 to TRBJ2-3, with 9 bases lining up with TRBD1. The germline gives CDR1 LNHNV, CDR2 YYDKDF (reference sequence). There are 15 residues in the CDR3. V lost 4 bases to trimming and J lost 0 bases; unmatched junction nucleotides: 2. The CDR3 region has the DNA TGTGCCACCAGCATGGGGACAGGGAGCACAGATACGCAGTATTTT. It encodes CATSMGTGSTDTQYF.

The chain uses TRBV28 and TRBJ1-3, with D perhaps TRBD1 (6 bases). The V end lost 5 bases, the J end lost 0 bases, and 11 bases lay between the germline ends. CDR1 MDHEN and CDR2 SYDVKM come from the germline V gene. The CDR3 sequence is 15 residues long. CDR3 loop: CASSPTGSSGNTIYF. In DNA form, the CDR3 reads TGTGCCAGCAGTCCCACAGGGAGCTCTGGAAACACCATATATTTT.

J is TRBJ2-2 and V is TRBV5-1; TRBD2 matches 15 bases. CDR1 SGHRS and CDR2 YFSETQ come from the germline V gene. The CDR3 has 15 residues. V shed 4 bases, J shed 12 bases, and the junction held 7 bases outside the gene matches. CDR3 residues: CASSLGLAGGVQLFF. The CDR3 DNA sequence: TGCGCCAGCAGCCTAGGACTAGCGGGAGGGGTACAGCTGTTTTTT. Full variable domain (missing parts from reference TRBV5-1 and TRBJ2-2): KAGVTQTPRYLIKTRGQQVTLSCSPISGHRSVSWYQQTPGQGLQFLFEYFSETQRNKGNFPGRFSGRQFSNSRSEMNVSTLELGDSALYLCASSLGLAGGVQLFFGEGSRLTVL.

This clone was seen a few times. The CDR3 DNA reads TGTGCCAGTAACCCCCCCGGGATATACGAGCAGTACTTC. Amino acids: CASNPPGIYEQYF. The J gene is TRBJ2-7, the V gene TRBV6-1; maybe TRBD2 (5 bases). Germline CDR1 and CDR2: MNHNS and SASEGT. V was pared by 9 bases and J by 4 bases, with 16 bases between. The CDR3 has 13 residues.

This clone was recorded once. The genes are TRBV28 and TRBJ2-4; 7 bases line up with TRBD1. V lost 3 bases and J lost 5; bases outside the gene matches: 7. Germline V CDR1 and CDR2: MDHEN, SYDVKM. The CDR3 runs 15 residues. CDR3 in amino acids: CASSFSGQTQNIQYF. The CDR3 coding sequence is TGTGCCAGCAGTTTCTCGGGACAGACCCAAAACATTCAGTACTTC.

The rearrangement uses TRBV30 and TRBJ2-7; D ambiguous. This CDR3 has 16 amino acids. Per germline, CDR1 GTSNPN and CDR2 SVGIG (reference sequence). Trimming stripped 0 bases from V and 6 bases from J, with 21 bases between. For the CDR3, the DNA is TGTGCCTGGAGTGTACAGAGCACGGCTTTTAGGGTCGAGCAGTACTTC. Its translation is CAWSVQSTAFRVEQYF.

This clone was seen a few times. V and J are TRBV2 and TRBJ2-3; possible D gene TRBD2, 5 bases. The length of the CDR3 is 11 residues. V lost 5 bases, J lost 6 bases, and 6 bases lay in between. Germline CDR1 reads SNHLY; CDR2 reads FYNNEI. Written as DNA, the CDR3 is TGTGCCAGCAGTTGGAGGGATACGCAGTATTTT. Translated, it gives CASSWRDTQYF.

The chain joins TRBV25-1 to TRBJ2-3; D is ambiguous. The CDR3 is 14 amino acids. V was trimmed by 1 base and J by 3 bases, leaving 8 bases between them. Per germline, CDR1 MGHDK and CDR2 SYGVNS. CDR3 sequence: CASSEWGFTDTQYF. The CDR3 bases are TGTGCCAGCAGTGAATGGGGTTTTACAGATACGCAGTATTTT.

This clone came up once. Because the CDR3 is missing its conserved closing phenylalanine or tryptophan, this is likely a read error. This chain links TRBV27 with TRBJ1-1; D is undetermined. The CDR3 runs to 14 residues. Germline CDR1 and CDR2: MNHEY and SMNVEV (reference sequence). The germline V and J ends were trimmed by 2 bases and 3 bases, with 10 bases remaining between them. Written as DNA, the CDR3 is TGTGCCAGCAGTTTAGAGTCCGCGTACACTGAAGCTTTCTCT. It yields the protein CASSLESAYTEAFS.

This sequence joins TRBV4-2 and TRBJ2-2; D call uncertain. CDR3 length: 15 amino acids. From germline, CDR1 is LGHNA and CDR2 YNFKEQ. Trimming took off 0 bases at V and 9 bases at J, with 14 bases between the two ends. The CDR3 is CASSQDSGPTRELFF. The CDR3 DNA reads as TGTGCCAGCAGCCAAGATTCAGGACCCACAAGGGAGCTGTTTTTT.

A few counts support this clone. The chain links TRBV7-8 to TRBJ2-2; 7 nucleotides align to TRBD2. With 0 bases clipped from V and 4 bases from J, the junction kept 5 bases outside the gene matches. The CDR3 is 16 amino acids. The germline gives CDR1 SGHVS, CDR2 FQNEAQ. Here the CDR3 DNA reads TGTGCCAGCAGCTTAGCGGCGGCTAGCGGCACCGGGGAGCTGTTTTTT. Its protein is CASSLAAASGTGELFF.

Only a few counts were recorded for this clone. The chain is built from TRBV7-9 and TRBJ1-5; D is ambiguous. V shed 5 bases and J shed 5 bases, with 13 bases lying between them. This CDR3 contains 14 residues. Germline values: CDR1 SEHNR, CDR2 FQNEAQ (reference sequence). The CDR3 DNA sequence: TGTGCCAGCAGCCCAGAAGTAGGAGATCAGCCCCAGCATTTT. This gives the protein CASSPEVGDQPQHF.

Comments on this clone: Other nucleotide sequences in the sample specify the same CDR3. The rearrangement joins TRBV5-1 to TRBJ2-5, with 8 nucleotides matching TRBD2. There are 15 residues in the CDR3. With V trimmed by 4 bases and J by 5 bases, 10 bases remained unmatched. Germline V gene sequence: CDR1 SGHRS, CDR2 YFSETQ. The CDR3 DNA reads as TGCGCCAGCAGCCCACAGGACCCGGGGGGGGAGACCCAGTACTTC. Translation: CASSPQDPGGETQYF.

The V call is TRBV30, the J call TRBJ1-3; no clear D gene. The length of the CDR3 is 13 residues. Trimming left V 4 bases short and J 3 bases short, with 10 bases between. In germline, CDR1 is GTSNPN, CDR2 SVGIG (reference sequence). CDR3: CAWNLVGGNTIYF. In nucleotides, the CDR3 is TGTGCCTGGAATCTGGTCGGTGGAAACACCATATATTTT. Using reference TRBV30 and TRBJ1-3 for the parts outside the CDR3, the full variable domain is SQTIHQWPATLVQPVGSPLSLECTVEGTSNPNLYWYRQAAGRGLQLLFYSVGIGQISSEVPQNLSASRPQDRQFILSSKKLLLSDSGFYLCAWNLVGGNTIYFGEGSWLTVV.

For this clone: Other nucleotide sequences from this sample produce the same CDR3. The chain combines TRBV2 with TRBJ1-1; a possible D gene is TRBD1 (5 bases). The CDR3 covers 13 residues. Per the germline V gene, CDR1 is SNHLY and CDR2 is FYNNEI. Deletions cut 4 bases from V and 0 bases from J, with 6 bases between. CDR3 nucleotides: TGTGCCAGCAGTGGGACATTGAACACTGAAGCTTTCTTT. Translation: CASSGTLNTEAFF.

V gene TRBV10-3 combines with J gene TRBJ2-5, with 9 bases matching TRBD2. V lost 6 bases and J lost 3; bases outside the gene matches: 8. Germline assignment: CDR1 ENHRY and CDR2 SYGVKD. The CDR3 length is 15 residues. CDR3 loop: CAISQTSGLEETQYF. In nucleotides, the CDR3 is TGTGCCATCAGCCAAACTAGCGGGCTTGAAGAGACCCAGTACTTC.

This clone appeared once. CDR3 loop: CAISEGTGYNEQFF. In DNA, the CDR3 is TGTGCCATCAGTGAGGGGACAGGCTACAATGAGCAGTTCTTC. This chain connects TRBV10-3 to TRBJ2-1; 8 positions match TRBD1. This CDR3 region has 14 residues. V lost 2 bases to trimming and J lost 3 bases; unmatched junction nucleotides: 0. The germline gives CDR1 ENHRY, CDR2 SYGVKD.

Concerning this clone: The identical CDR3 is also encoded by other nucleotide sequences in the sample. The chain combines TRBV15 with TRBJ2-5; D perhaps matches TRBD2 (5 bases). This CDR3 region has 14 residues. Germline V CDR1 and CDR2: LNHNV, YYDKDF (reference sequence). V shed 1 base and J shed 1 base, with 7 bases lying between them. The CDR3 loop is CATSRVRGQETQYF. The CDR3 DNA reads TGTGCCACCAGCAGAGTCCGGGGCCAAGAGACCCAGTACTTC. Full variable domain (remainder filled in from reference TRBV15 and TRBJ2-5): DAMVIQNPRYQVTQFGKPVTLSCSQTLNHNVMYWYQQKSSQAPKLLFHYYDKDFNNEADTPDNFQSRRPNTSFCFLDIRSPGLGDTAMYLCATSRVRGQETQYFGPGTRLLVL.

This chain joins TRBV11-2 and TRBJ2-7, with D perhaps TRBD2 (5 bases). CDR3 length equals 16 residues. Per the germline V gene, CDR1 is SGHAT and CDR2 is FQNNGV. The V and J ends lost 5 bases and 6 bases respectively, with 23 bases between them. In DNA form, the CDR3 reads TGTGCCAGCAGCCCTTTCACTATCACTAGTCGGACCGAGCAGTACTTC. Amino acid sequence: CASSPFTITSRTEQYF.

V is TRBV10-3 and J is TRBJ2-7, with TRBD2 identical over 9 bases. J lost 0 bases, V lost 4 bases, and 1 base had no gene match. Per germline, CDR1 ENHRY and CDR2 SYGVKD. The CDR3 contains 14 residues. This CDR3 is CAISGGRASYEQYF. CDR3 in DNA: TGTGCCATCAGTGGCGGGAGGGCCTCCTACGAGCAGTACTTC.

This sequence joins TRBV10-3 and TRBJ2-7, with 9 bases aligning to TRBD2. Trimming at V came to 5 bases and at J to 3 bases, leaving 11 bases not matched to a gene. Germline CDR1 reads ENHRY; CDR2 reads SYGVKD. The CDR3 length is 16 residues. The CDR3 DNA sequence: TGTGCCATCAGTCCGAGCGGGGGGAACGGATACTACGAGCAGTACTTC. Protein sequence: CAISPSGGNGYYEQYF.

The genes are TRBV6-5 and TRBJ1-1; 11 bases agree with TRBD1. This CDR3 is built from 15 residues. CDR1 MNHEY and CDR2 SVGAGI come from the germline V gene. Trimming took 6 bases from V and 4 from J; bases not matched to a gene: 7. The chain's CDR3 is CASRPSGTGGTEAFF. As DNA, the CDR3 is TGTGCCAGCAGACCGTCAGGGACAGGGGGCACTGAAGCTTTCTTT.

This rearrangement joins TRBV6-1 to TRBJ1-5; D unresolved. Looked up from germline, CDR1 is MNHNS and CDR2 is SASEGT. V lost 0 bases and J lost 0, with 18 bases in between. The CDR3 is 19 residues long. The CDR3 region is CASSEAVGIGPHSNQPQHF. In DNA, the CDR3 is TGTGCCAGCAGTGAAGCGGTAGGCATAGGGCCCCATAGCAATCAGCCCCAGCATTTT.

The chain has TRBV5-4 and TRBJ2-2; D may correspond to TRBD1 or TRBD2 (5 bases each). This CDR3 spans 15 amino acids. The germline gives CDR1 SGHNT, CDR2 YYREEE (reference sequence). V shed 7 bases and J shed 4 bases, with 17 bases lying between them. The CDR3 DNA reads TGTGCCAGCTCCTACCCAACAGGAGGCACCGGGGAGCTGTTTTTT. Residues: CASSYPTGGTGELFF.

The CDR3 DNA reads TGCGCCAGCAGCCTGGCTGGACAGTTCCACACAGATACGCAGTATTTT. Translated: CASSLAGQFHTDTQYF. This sequence joins TRBV5-1 and TRBJ2-3; D might be TRBD1 (6 bases). The CDR3 length is 16 residues. Germline V CDR1 and CDR2: SGHRS, YFSETQ. V was cut by 4 bases and J by 2 bases, with 17 bases left in between.

This clone was picked up many times. This chain uses TRBV10-3 with TRBJ2-7; D is unresolved. Looked up from germline, CDR1 is ENHRY and CDR2 is SYGVKD. Trimming pared 4 bases from V and 3 bases from J, leaving 10 bases between. The CDR3 is 13 residues long. The CDR3 is CAISGTPGYEQYF. Written as DNA, the CDR3 is TGTGCCATCAGTGGGACGCCTGGCTACGAGCAGTACTTC.